Listed below are T cell receptor beta chains from one sample, sequenced in a study of blood T cell repertoires in COVID-19. Measured with immunoSEQ multiplex PCR; TCRdb has only the in-frame clones, and not every one. The sample lists about 350,000 clones, about nine tenths occurring once. Sequencing input: PBMCs or T cells enriched from blood (not recorded which). These receptors were collected from a woman in her 30s who had been exposed to COVID-19. Each CDR3 is given with its conserved first and last residue. A D gene is named only where the DNA matches it firmly. Only some rows state a clone size, as once, few, many or a class for expanded clones.

v_call	d_call	clone_size	cdr3_length	j_call	cdr3_aa	cdr3_nt
TRBV6-4	TRBD1	NA	14	TRBJ1-6	CASSEGQGNSPLHF	TGTGCCAGCAGTGAAGGACAGGGGAATTCACCCCTCCACTTT
TRBV7-9	NA	NA	15	TRBJ1-4	CASSLPAGSNEKLFF	TGTGCCAGCAGCTTACCCGCAGGCTCAAATGAAAAACTGTTTTTT
TRBV9	TRBD1	NA	14	TRBJ2-7	CASSLSTGVGEQYF	TGTGCCAGCAGCTTATCTACAGGGGTGGGCGAGCAGTACTTC
TRBV9	NA	NA	14	TRBJ1-1	CASSSKQGNTEAFF	TGTGCCAGCAGCTCAAAGCAGGGGAACACTGAAGCTTTCTTT
TRBV27	TRBD1	NA	17	TRBJ2-1	CASSSLLTGDLYNEQFF	TGTGCCAGCAGTTCACTACTTACAGGGGACCTTTACAATGAGCAGTTCTTC
TRBV7-2	TRBD1	NA	17	TRBJ2-7	CASSPRTGSTGRREQYF	TGTGCCAGCAGCCCCAGGACAGGTTCCACGGGGCGGCGAGAGCAGTACTTC
TRBV9	NA	NA	14	TRBJ1-1	CASSEGQGYTEAFF	TGTGCCAGCAGCGAGGGACAAGGGTACACTGAAGCTTTCTTT
TRBV11-3	NA	NA	14	TRBJ2-2	CASSLPSPPGELFF	TGTGCCAGCAGCTTACCCTCTCCTCCCGGGGAGCTGTTTTTT
TRBV7-8	NA	NA	15	TRBJ1-3	CASSHDRTSGNTIYF	TGTGCCAGCAGTCACGACAGGACCTCTGGAAACACCATATATTTT
TRBV5-1	TRBD1	NA	14	TRBJ2-5	CASSLGTGKETQYF	TGCGCCAGCAGCTTAGGGACAGGGAAAGAGACCCAGTACTTC
TRBV10-1	TRBD2	NA	15	TRBJ2-5	CASSVRAGGAETQYF	TGCGCCAGCAGTGTAAGAGCGGGAGGAGCGGAGACCCAGTACTTC
TRBV27	TRBD2	NA	14	TRBJ2-7	CASTGLAGVDEQYF	TGTGCCAGCACCGGACTAGCGGGAGTGGACGAGCAGTACTTC
TRBV6-5	NA	NA	15	TRBJ2-1	CASSLALQLYNEQFF	TGTGCCAGCAGTCTAGCGCTACAGCTTTACAATGAGCAGTTCTTC
TRBV3-1/TRBV3-2	TRBD1	NA	18	TRBJ2-1	CASSPSDRGLIRPGEQFF	TGTGCCAGCAGCCCCAGTGACAGGGGGCTAATTCGTCCCGGTGAGCAGTTCTTC
TRBV3-1/TRBV3-2	TRBD2	NA	17	TRBJ2-1	CASSQDGTGGIYNEQFF	TGTGCCAGCAGCCAAGATGGGACGGGAGGGATCTACAATGAGCAGTTCTTC
TRBV28	TRBD1	NA	17	TRBJ2-3	CASSLPTGGSWGDTQYF	TGTGCCAGCAGCTTACCGACAGGGGGCTCCTGGGGGGATACGCAGTATTTT
TRBV28	NA	once	14	TRBJ2-7	CASSVQAGAYEQYF	TGTGCCAGCAGCGTTCAGGCAGGGGCCTACGAGCAGTACTTC
TRBV19	NA	NA	13	TRBJ1-5	CATHPVSNQPQHF	TGTGCCACCCACCCGGTAAGCAATCAGCCCCAGCATTTT
TRBV9	TRBD2	NA	15	TRBJ2-7	CASSVKTSGAYEQYF	TGTGCCAGCAGCGTAAAGACTAGCGGGGCCTACGAGCAGTACTTC
TRBV5-1	TRBD2	once	15	TRBJ2-1	CASSLSSGSFNEQFF	TGCGCCAGCAGCTTGTCTAGCGGGAGTTTTAATGAGCAGTTCTTC
TRBV7-9	NA	once	14	TRBJ1-1	CASSSGQMNTEAFF	TGTGCCAGCAGCTCCGGACAGATGAACACTGAAGCTTTCTTT
TRBV9	TRBD2	NA	18	TRBJ2-7	CASNLRPTSGRTGYEQYF	TGTGCCAGCAACCTCAGACCGACTAGCGGGAGGACTGGCTACGAGCAGTACTTC
TRBV19	NA	NA	15	TRBJ1-3	CASSIGPFTGNTIYF	TGTGCCAGTAGTATTGGGCCCTTCACAGGAAACACCATATATTTT
TRBV7-9	TRBD1	NA	14	TRBJ2-1	CASSLLTGDNEQFF	TGTGCCAGCAGCTTACTAACAGGGGACAATGAGCAGTTCTTC
TRBV7-8	TRBD1	NA	19	TRBJ1-2	CASTPGGTGLRERLDGYTF	TGTGCCAGCACCCCCGGCGGGACAGGGTTGAGGGAGCGTCTCGATGGCTACACCTTC
TRBV30	NA	NA	12	TRBJ1-4	CAWSVGVGKLFF	TGTGCCTGGAGTGTAGGGGTCGGAAAACTGTTTTTT
TRBV15	NA	NA	15	TRBJ2-2	CATSRDKYGAGELFF	TGTGCCACCAGCAGGGACAAGTATGGCGCCGGGGAGCTGTTTTTT
TRBV4-1	NA	NA	18	TRBJ1-2	CASSHPEGARGASKGYTF	TGCGCCAGCAGCCACCCGGAGGGCGCACGGGGCGCCTCTAAGGGCTACACCTTC
TRBV7-9	TRBD1	NA	15	TRBJ2-1	CASSLGTGVTNEQFF	TGTGCCAGCAGCTTAGGGACAGGGGTAACCAATGAGCAGTTCTTC
TRBV4-1	NA	NA	17	TRBJ1-1	CASSQDGAHLMNTEAFF	TGCGCCAGCAGCCAAGATGGAGCGCACCTCATGAACACTGAAGCTTTCTTT
TRBV30	NA	NA	11	TRBJ1-2	CAWSHQYGYTF	TGTGCCTGGAGTCATCAGTATGGCTACACCTTC
TRBV11-3	TRBD1	NA	16	TRBJ2-7	CASSLVSDRVAYEQYF	TGTGCCAGCAGCTTAGTCTCGGACAGGGTCGCCTACGAGCAGTACTTC
TRBV9	NA	NA	15	TRBJ2-7	CASSVGGVGAYEQYF	TGTGCCAGCAGCGTAGGCGGAGTAGGGGCCTACGAGCAGTACTTC
TRBV11-3	NA	NA	14	TRBJ2-7	CASSLARKPYEQYF	TGTGCCAGCAGCTTAGCGCGGAAGCCCTACGAGCAGTACTTC
TRBV7-8	NA	NA	17	TRBJ2-1	CASSLALMGRTYNEQFF	TGTGCCAGCAGCTTAGCGCTTATGGGGCGCACGTACAATGAGCAGTTCTTC
TRBV28	TRBD2	NA	15	TRBJ2-3	CASGASGHSTDTQYF	TGTGCCAGCGGGGCTAGCGGTCATAGCACAGATACGCAGTATTTT
TRBV27	NA	NA	13	TRBJ2-1	CASSLRRRNEQFF	TGTGCCAGCAGTTTACGGAGGAGGAATGAGCAGTTCTTC
TRBV20-1	NA	NA	11	TRBJ2-1	CSARTYNEQFF	TGCAGTGCTAGGACTTACAATGAGCAGTTCTTC
TRBV2	TRBD2	NA	14	TRBJ2-3	CASNRDYSTDTQYF	TGTGCCAGCAACCGGGACTACAGCACAGATACGCAGTATTTT